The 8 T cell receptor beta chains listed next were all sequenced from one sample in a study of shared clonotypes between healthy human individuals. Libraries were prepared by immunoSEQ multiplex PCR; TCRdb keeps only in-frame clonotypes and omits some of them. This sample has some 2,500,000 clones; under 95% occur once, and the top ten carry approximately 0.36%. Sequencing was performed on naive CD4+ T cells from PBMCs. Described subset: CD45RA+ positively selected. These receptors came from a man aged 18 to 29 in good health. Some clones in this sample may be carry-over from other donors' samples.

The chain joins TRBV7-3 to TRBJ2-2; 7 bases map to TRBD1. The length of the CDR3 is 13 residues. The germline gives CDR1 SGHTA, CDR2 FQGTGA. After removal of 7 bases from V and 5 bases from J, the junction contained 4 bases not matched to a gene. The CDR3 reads CASKGGETGELFF. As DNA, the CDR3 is TGTGCCAGCAAAGGGGGCGAGACCGGGGAGCTGTTTTTT. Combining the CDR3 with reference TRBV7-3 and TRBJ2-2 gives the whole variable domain GAGVSQTPSNKVTEKGKYVELRCDPISGHTALYWYRQSLGQGPEFLIYFQGTGAADDSGLPNDRFFAVRPEGSVSTLKIQRTERGDSAVYLCASKGGETGELFFGEGSRLTVL.

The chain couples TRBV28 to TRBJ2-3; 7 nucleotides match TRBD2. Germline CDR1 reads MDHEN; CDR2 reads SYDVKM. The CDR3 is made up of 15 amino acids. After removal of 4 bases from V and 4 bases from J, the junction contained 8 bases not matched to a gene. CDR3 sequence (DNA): TGTGCCAGCAGTTCAGGGACTGCGGGGGCAGATACGCAGTATTTT. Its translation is CASSSGTAGADTQYF.

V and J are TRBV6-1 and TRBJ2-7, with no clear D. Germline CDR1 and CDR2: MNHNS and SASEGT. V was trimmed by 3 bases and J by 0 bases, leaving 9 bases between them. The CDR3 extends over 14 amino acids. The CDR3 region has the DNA TGTGCCAGCAGTGATCAGGTTAGCTCCTACGAGCAGTACTTC. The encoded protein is CASSDQVSSYEQYF.

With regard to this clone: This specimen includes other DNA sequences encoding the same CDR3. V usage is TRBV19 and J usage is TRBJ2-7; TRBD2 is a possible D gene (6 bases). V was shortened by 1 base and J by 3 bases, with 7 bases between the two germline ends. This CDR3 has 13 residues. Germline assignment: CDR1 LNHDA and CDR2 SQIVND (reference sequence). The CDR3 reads CASSIARGYEQYF. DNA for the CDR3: TGTGCCAGTAGTATAGCGCGGGGCTACGAGCAGTACTTC.

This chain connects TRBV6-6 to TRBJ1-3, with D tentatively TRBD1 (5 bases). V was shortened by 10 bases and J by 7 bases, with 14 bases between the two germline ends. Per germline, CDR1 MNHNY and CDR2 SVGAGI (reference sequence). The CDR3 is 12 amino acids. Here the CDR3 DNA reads TGTGCCACCCATGACAGTTTCAACACCATATATTTT. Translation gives CATHDSFNTIYF.

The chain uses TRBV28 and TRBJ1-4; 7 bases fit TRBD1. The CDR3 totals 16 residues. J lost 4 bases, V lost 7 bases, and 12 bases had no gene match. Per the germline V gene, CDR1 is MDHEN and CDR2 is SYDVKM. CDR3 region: CASNPRGAGGNEKLFF. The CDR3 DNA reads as TGTGCCAGCAACCCTAGAGGCGCAGGGGGTAATGAAAAACTGTTTTTT.

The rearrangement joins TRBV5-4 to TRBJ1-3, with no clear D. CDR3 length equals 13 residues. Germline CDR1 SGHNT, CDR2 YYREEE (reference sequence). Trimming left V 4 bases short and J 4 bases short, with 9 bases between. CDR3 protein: CASSHEGGNTIYF. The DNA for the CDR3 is TGTGCCAGCAGCCACGAAGGAGGAAACACCATATATTTT.

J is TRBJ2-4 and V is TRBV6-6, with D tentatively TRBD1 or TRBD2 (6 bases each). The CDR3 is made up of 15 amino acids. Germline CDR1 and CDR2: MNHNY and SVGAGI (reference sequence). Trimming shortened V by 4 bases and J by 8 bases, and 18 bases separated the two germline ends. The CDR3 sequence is CASSSGQGRSDIQYF. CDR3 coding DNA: TGTGCCAGCAGTTCGGGGCAGGGGAGGAGTGACATTCAGTACTTC.